The clone carrying this TCR beta chain was seen a single time. From germline, CDR1 is SGHTA and CDR2 FQGTGA. The trim removed 5 bases at V and 1 base at J, leaving 5 bases unmatched. The length of the CDR3 is 15 residues. The table came from immunoSEQ multiplex PCR; TCRdb's copy has only in-frame clones and leaves some out. The table includes 410,000 or so clones, approximately 90% detected once. The sample comes from a study of blood T cell repertoires in COVID-19. The origin of this receptor is a woman in her 40s with COVID-19, enrolled during active disease. Sequenced: peripheral blood. The J gene is TRBJ2-1, the V gene TRBV7-3, with 7 positions matching TRBD1. The CDR3 DNA reads as TGTGCCAGCAGCCCGGGACAGCTTTCCTACAATGAGCAGTTCTTC. This encodes CASSPGQLSYNEQFF.